This T cell receptor (beta chain) was found in a study of vaccination effects on CD4 cells after COVID-19. Across the study: For each well, roughly 2 million PBMC were cultured with around 10 IU/ml IL-2 and about 9.9 ug/ml peptides. General study findings and limits: Clones that were induced by infection or by vaccine showed marked contraction late after vaccination. Common cold coronavirus cross-reactivity was shown by only 1 of 255 vaccine-induced clones in healthy vaccinees.

The repertoire was sequenced with immunoSEQ multiplex PCR; TCRdb's copy has only in-frame clones and lacks some. The sample lists about 38,000 clones, 82% occurring once. Points on this clone: The antigen remains unidentified.

The CDR3 is 14 residues long. The germline CDR1 and CDR2 sequences are ENHRY and SYGVKD. The V end lost 6 bases, the J end lost 4 bases, and 15 bases lay between the germline ends. When more than 9 days of culture had elapsed, CD4+ T cells were isolated. On days 3 and 7, fresh IL-2 medium replaced half the medium. This receptor was obtained from a human donor who received a COVID-19 vaccine. V gene TRBV10-3 combines with J gene TRBJ1-2; TRBD1 might be the D (5 bases). The source was CD4+ T cells from PBMCs cultured without peptide, collected before COVID-19 vaccination. The chain's CDR3 is CAIREAGRPYGYTF. DNA for the CDR3: TGTGCCATCAGAGAAGCGGGACGGCCCTATGGCTACACCTTC.